This TCR beta chain was captured by sequencing in a study of blood T cell repertoires in COVID-19. As for the study in general: Specimens from acute and convalescent COVID-19 originated in the United States, Italy and Spain. T cells, B-cell-depleted T cells, or PBMCs provided the cDNA or gDNA that served as material.

CDR1 KGHSH and CDR2 LQKENI come from the germline V gene. V was pared by 5 bases and J by 2 bases, with 6 bases of the junction left unmatched. This CDR3 has 17 residues. In the authors' methods: Amplification with reference gene primers provided the estimates of nucleated cell counts. The table came from immunoSEQ multiplex PCR; TCRdb's copy has only in-frame clones and leaves some out. V and J calls plus clone size are reproduced from that table; the DNA served to infer D and trimming. The table lists a few hundred thousand clones, roughly 90% of them singletons. The genes are TRBV18 and TRBJ2-7, with 16 nucleotides matching TRBD2. The sample comprised peripheral blood. This receptor was obtained from a young man who had recovered from COVID-19. CDR3 residues: CASSVGLAGGPAYEQYF. The CDR3 DNA follows: TGTGCCAGCTCAGTGGGACTAGCGGGAGGGCCCGCCTACGAGCAGTACTTC.